This T cell receptor (beta chain) was retrieved from a study of T cells after somatic rescue of genetic block (TCRdb year 2020). Context from the whole study: The study assessed how robust, over the long term, a T-cell system was when the system had developed through somatic rescue of a genetic block in T-cell development.

The library came from the immunoSEQ multiplex PCR assay. What TCRdb holds here is the immuneACCESS table cut down to in-frame rearrangements. Part of the clones is not present; checked against another copy, under half of the missing clones reflect an unresolved V gene, and the others are unexplained. Here the sample has approximately 78,000 clones; roughly 88% occur a single time. 2.5% to 3% of the sample goes to the ten largest clones. Points on this clone: What this receptor recognizes is not known. No per-base quality is available; no much larger clone lies one base away.

Sequences SGHNT (CDR1) and YENEEA (CDR2) are obtained from the germline V gene. The V end gives up 1 base and the J end 4 bases, leaving 4 bases in the junction not matched to a gene. The CDR3 holds 16 amino acids from the cysteine to the phenylalanine. Just the 48-base CDR3 DNA is kept, in frame starting at base 1. The source material was peripheral blood mononuclear cells (PBMCs). The V gene is TRBV11-3 and the J gene is TRBJ2-2, with 9 junctional bases fitting TRBD1. This TCR was recovered from a man aged 30 to 45. The CDR3 in this case is CASSLGTGVGTGELFF. The nucleotide sequence reads TGTGCCAGCAGCTTAGGGACAGGGGTCGGCACCGGGGAGCTGTTTTTT. With the portions outside the CDR3 filled from the reference TRBV11-3 and TRBJ2-2 genes, the complete variable region becomes EAGVVQSPRYKIIEKKQPVAFWCNPISGHNTLYWYLQNLGQGPELLIRYENEEAVDDSQLPKDRFSAERLKGVDSTLKIQPAELGDSAVYLCASSLGTGVGTGELFFGEGSRLTVL.